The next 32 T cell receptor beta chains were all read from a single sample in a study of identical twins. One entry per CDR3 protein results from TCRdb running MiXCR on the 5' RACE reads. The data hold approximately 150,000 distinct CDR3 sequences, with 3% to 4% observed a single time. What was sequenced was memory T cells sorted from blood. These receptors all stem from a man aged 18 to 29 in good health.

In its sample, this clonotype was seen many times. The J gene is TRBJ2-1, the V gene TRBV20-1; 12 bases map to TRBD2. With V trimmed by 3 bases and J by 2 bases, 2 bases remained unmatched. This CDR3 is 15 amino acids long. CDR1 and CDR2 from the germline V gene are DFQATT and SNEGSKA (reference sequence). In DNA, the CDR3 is TGCAGTGCTAGCGGACTAGCGGGGCCCTACAATGAGCAGTTCTTC. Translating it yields CSASGLAGPYNEQFF.

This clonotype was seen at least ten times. The CDR3 loop reads CASSSLAGGPSNNEQFF. CDR3 sequence (DNA): TGTGCCAGCAGCTCCCTAGCGGGAGGGCCCTCGAACAATGAGCAGTTCTTC. This chain uses TRBV7-2 with TRBJ2-1, with 12 bases aligning to TRBD2. The length of the CDR3 is 17 residues. Germline CDR1 SGHTA, CDR2 FQGNSA. With 4 bases clipped from V and 5 bases from J, the junction kept 9 bases outside the gene matches.

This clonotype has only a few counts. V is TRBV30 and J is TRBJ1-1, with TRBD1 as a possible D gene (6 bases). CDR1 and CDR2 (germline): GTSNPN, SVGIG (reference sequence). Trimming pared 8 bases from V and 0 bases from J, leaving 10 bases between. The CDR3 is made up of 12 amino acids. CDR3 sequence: CALGHLNTEAFF. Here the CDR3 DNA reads TGTGCCCTGGGACATCTGAACACTGAAGCTTTCTTT. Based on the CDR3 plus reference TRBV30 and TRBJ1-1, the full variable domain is SQTIHQWPATLVQPVGSPLSLECTVEGTSNPNLYWYRQAAGRGLQLLFYSVGIGQISSEVPQNLSASRPQDRQFILSSKKLLLSDSGFYLCALGHLNTEAFFGQGTRLTVV.

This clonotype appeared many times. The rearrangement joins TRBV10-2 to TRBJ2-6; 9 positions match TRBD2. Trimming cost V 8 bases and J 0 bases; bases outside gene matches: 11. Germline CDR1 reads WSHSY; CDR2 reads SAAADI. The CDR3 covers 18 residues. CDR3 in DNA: TGCGCCAGCTCCCTCGGCCTAGCGGGAAGCTCTGGGGCCAACGTCCTGACTTTC. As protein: CASSLGLAGSSGANVLTF.

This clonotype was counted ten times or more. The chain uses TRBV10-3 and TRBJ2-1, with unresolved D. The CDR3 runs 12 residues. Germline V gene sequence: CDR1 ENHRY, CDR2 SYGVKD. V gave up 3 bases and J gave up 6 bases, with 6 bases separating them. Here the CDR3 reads CAISEIGNEQFF. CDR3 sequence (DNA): TGTGCCATCAGTGAAATCGGCAATGAGCAGTTCTTC.

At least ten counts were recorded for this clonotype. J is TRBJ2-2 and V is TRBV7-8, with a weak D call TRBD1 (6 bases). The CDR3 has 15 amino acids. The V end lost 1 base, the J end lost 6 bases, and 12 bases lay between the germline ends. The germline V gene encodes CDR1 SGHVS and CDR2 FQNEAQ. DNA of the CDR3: TGTGCCAGCAGCTTAGTTCGGACAGAGGCCGGGGAGCTGTTTTTT. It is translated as CASSLVRTEAGELFF.

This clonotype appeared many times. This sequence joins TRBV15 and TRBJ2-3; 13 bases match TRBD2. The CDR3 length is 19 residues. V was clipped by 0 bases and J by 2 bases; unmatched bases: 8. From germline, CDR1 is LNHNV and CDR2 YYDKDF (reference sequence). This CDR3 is CATSRDITSGRAVTDTQYF. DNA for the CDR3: TGTGCCACCAGCAGAGATATAACTAGCGGGAGGGCCGTCACAGATACGCAGTATTTT.

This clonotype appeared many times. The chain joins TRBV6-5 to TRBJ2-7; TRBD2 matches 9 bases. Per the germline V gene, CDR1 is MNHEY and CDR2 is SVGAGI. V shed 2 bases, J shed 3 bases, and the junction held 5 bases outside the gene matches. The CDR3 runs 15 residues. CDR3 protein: CASSYGREGSYEQYF. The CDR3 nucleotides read TGTGCCAGCAGTTACGGGCGGGAGGGAAGCTACGAGCAGTACTTC.

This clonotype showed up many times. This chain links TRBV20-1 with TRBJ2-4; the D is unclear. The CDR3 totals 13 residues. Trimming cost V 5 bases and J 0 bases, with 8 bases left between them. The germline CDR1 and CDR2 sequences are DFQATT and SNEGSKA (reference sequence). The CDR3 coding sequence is TGCAGTGCTGGCGTTGGAGCCAAAAACATTCAGTACTTC. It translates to CSAGVGAKNIQYF.

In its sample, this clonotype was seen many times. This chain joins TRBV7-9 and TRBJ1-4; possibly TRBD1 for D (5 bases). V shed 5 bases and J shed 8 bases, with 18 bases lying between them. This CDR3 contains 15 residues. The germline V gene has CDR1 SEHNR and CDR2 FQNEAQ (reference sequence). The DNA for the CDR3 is TGTGCCAGCAGCCCCCCACGGGGGGTAGGAGAAAAACTGTTTTTT. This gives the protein CASSPPRGVGEKLFF.

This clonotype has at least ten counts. The CDR3 loop is CSAADGPYEQYV. In nucleotides, the CDR3 is TGCAGTGCTGCGGACGGGCCCTACGAGCAGTACGTC. The genes are TRBV20-1 and TRBJ2-7; D is unresolved. V shed 5 bases and J shed 2 bases, with 10 bases lying between them. Germline V gives CDR1 DFQATT, CDR2 SNEGSKA (reference sequence). There are 12 residues in the CDR3.

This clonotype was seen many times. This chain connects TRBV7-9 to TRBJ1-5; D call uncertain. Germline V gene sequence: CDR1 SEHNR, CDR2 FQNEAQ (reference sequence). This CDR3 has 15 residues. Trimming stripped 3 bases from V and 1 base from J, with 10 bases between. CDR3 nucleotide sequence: TGTGCCAGCAGCTTTGGGCGAGGCAGCAATCAGCCCCAGCATTTT. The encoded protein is CASSFGRGSNQPQHF.

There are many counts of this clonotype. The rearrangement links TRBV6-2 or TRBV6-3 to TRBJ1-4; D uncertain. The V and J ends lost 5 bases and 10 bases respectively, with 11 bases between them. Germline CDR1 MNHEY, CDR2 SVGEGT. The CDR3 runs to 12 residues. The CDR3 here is CASSPRGGKLFF. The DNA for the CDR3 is TGTGCCAGCAGTCCCCGAGGCGGAAAACTGTTTTTT.

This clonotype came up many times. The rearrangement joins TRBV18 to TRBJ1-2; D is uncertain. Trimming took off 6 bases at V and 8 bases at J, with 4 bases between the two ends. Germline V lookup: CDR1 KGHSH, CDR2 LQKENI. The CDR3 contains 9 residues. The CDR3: CASSKGYTF. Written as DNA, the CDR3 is TGTGCCAGCTCTAAGGGCTACACCTTC.

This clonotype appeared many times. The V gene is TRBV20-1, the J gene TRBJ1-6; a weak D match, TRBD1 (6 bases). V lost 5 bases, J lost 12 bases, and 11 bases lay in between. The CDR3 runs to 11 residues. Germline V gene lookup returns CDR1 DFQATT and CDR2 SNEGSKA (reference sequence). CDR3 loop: CSAYRAGPLHF. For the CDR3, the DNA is TGCAGTGCTTACAGGGCTGGACCCCTCCACTTT.

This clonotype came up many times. The CDR3 protein is CASGDRDNQPQHF. The CDR3 region has the DNA TGTGCCAGCGGGGACAGGGACAATCAGCCCCAGCATTTT. The chain combines TRBV12-3 or TRBV12-4 with TRBJ1-5; 9 nucleotides match TRBD1. The CDR3 has 13 residues. Trimming at V came to 8 bases and at J to 3 bases, leaving 2 bases not matched to a gene.

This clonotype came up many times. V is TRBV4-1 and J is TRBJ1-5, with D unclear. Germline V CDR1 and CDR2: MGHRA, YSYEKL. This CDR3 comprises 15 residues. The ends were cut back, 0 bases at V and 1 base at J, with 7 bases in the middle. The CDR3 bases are TGCGCCAGCAGCCAAGACAGGTTGAGCAATCAGCCCCAGCATTTT. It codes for CASSQDRLSNQPQHF.

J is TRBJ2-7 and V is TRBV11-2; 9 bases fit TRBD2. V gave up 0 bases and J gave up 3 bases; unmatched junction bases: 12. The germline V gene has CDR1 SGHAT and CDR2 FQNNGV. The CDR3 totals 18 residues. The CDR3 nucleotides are TGTGCCAGCAGCTTAGATCTCGGGCGGGAGGGTTGGGTCTACGAGCAGTACTTC. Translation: CASSLDLGREGWVYEQYF.

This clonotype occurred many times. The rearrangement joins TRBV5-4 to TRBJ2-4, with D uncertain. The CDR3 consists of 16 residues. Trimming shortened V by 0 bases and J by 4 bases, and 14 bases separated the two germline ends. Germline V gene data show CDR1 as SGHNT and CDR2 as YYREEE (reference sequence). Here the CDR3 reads CASSLAASGEKNIQYF. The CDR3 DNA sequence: TGTGCCAGCAGCTTGGCCGCCTCCGGCGAAAAAAACATTCAGTACTTC.

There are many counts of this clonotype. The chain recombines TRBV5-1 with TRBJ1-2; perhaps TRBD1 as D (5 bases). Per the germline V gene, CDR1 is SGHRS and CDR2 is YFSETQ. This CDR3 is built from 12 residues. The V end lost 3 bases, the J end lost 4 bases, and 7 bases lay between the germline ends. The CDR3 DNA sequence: TGCGCCAGCAGCTGGGACGCCTATGGCTACACCTTC. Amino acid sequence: CASSWDAYGYTF.

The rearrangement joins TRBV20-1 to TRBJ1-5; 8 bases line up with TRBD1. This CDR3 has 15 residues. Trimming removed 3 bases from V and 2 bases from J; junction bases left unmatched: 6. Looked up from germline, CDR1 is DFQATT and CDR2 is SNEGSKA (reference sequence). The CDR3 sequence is CSARASGQGNQPQHF. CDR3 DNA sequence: TGCAGTGCTAGGGCGTCGGGACAGGGCAATCAGCCCCAGCATTTT.

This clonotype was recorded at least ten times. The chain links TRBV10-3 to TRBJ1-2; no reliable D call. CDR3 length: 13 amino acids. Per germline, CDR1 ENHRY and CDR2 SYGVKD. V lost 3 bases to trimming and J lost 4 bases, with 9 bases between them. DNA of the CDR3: TGTGCCATCAGTGATAGACCCCCCTATGGCTACACCTTC. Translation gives CAISDRPPYGYTF.

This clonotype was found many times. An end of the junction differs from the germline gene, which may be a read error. The CDR3 bases are TGCAGTGCCCTTCTGGGGGCGGGAGGGGAGCTGTTCTTC. Protein: CSALLGAGGELFF. The rearrangement joins TRBV20-1 to TRBJ2-1; TRBD2 aligns across 9 bases. CDR3 length: 13 residues. Germline V lookup: CDR1 DFQATT, CDR2 SNEGSKA (reference sequence).

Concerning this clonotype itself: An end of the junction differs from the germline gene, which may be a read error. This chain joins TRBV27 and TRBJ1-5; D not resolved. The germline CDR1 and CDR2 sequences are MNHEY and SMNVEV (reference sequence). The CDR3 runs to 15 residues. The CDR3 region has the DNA TGTGCCAGCAGTTCGCACCAGGATGGTAATCAGCCCCAGGATTTT. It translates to CASSSHQDGNQPQDF.

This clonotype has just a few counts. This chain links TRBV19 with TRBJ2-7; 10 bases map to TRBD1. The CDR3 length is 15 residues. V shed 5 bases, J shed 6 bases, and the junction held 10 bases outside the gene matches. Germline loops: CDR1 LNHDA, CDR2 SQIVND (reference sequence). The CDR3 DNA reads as TGTGCCAGTAGTGCCAGACAGGGGGCTTGGGGCGAGCAGTACTTC. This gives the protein CASSARQGAWGEQYF.

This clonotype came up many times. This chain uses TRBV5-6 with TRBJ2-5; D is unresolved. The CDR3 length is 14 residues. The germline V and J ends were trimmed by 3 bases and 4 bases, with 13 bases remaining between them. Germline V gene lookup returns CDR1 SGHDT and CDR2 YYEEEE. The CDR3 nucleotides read TGTGCCAGCAGCTCCCGCCGAGGCGGAGAGACCCAGTACTTC. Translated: CASSSRRGGETQYF.

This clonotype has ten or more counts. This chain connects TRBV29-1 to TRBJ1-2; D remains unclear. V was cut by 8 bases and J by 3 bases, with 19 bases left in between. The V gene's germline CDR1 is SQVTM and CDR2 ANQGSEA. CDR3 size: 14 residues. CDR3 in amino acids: CSLRGPYPDYGYTF. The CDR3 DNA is TGCAGCCTCCGGGGTCCTTATCCTGACTATGGCTACACCTTC.

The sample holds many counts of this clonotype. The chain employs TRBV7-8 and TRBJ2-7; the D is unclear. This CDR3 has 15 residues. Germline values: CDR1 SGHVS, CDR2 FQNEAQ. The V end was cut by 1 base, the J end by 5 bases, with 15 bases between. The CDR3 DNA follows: TGTGCCAGCAGCTTAGAAGATTTTGGGCGCGACGAGCAGTACTTC. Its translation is CASSLEDFGRDEQYF. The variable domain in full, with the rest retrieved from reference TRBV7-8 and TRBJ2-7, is GAGVSQSPRYKVAKRGQDVALRCDPISGHVSLFWYQQALGQGPEFLTYFQNEAQLDKSGLPSDRFFAERPEGSVSTLKIQRTQQEDSAVYLCASSLEDFGRDEQYFGPGTRLTVT.

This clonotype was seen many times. CDR3 loop: CTPGGWGYNEQFF. The CDR3 nucleotides read TGCACCCCCGGGGGTTGGGGATACAATGAGCAGTTCTTC. This chain links TRBV20-1 with TRBJ2-1, with D perhaps matching TRBD2 (6 bases). Germline assignment: CDR1 DFQATT and CDR2 SNEGSKA (reference sequence). The CDR3 length is 13 residues.

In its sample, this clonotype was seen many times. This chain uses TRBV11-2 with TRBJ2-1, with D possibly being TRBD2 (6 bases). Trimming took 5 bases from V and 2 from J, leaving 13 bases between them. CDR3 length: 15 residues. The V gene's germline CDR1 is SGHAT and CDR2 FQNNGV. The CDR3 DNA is TGTGCCAGCAGCCCCGTGACTAGTCCCTACAATGAGCAGTTCTTC. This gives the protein CASSPVTSPYNEQFF.

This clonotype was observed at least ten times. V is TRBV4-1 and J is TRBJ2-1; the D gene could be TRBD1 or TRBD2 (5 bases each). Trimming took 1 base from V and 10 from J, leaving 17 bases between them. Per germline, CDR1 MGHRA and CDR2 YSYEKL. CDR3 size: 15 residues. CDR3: CASSQVWDPHREQFF. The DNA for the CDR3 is TGCGCCAGCAGCCAAGTATGGGACCCCCATAGGGAGCAGTTCTTC.

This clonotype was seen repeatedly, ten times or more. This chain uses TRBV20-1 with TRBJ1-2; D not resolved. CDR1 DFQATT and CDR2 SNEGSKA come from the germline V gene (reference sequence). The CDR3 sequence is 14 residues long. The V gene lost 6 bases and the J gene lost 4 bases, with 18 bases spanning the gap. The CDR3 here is CSATTKRTGYGYTF. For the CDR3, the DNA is TGCAGTGCAACCACCAAGCGGACGGGCTATGGCTACACCTTC.